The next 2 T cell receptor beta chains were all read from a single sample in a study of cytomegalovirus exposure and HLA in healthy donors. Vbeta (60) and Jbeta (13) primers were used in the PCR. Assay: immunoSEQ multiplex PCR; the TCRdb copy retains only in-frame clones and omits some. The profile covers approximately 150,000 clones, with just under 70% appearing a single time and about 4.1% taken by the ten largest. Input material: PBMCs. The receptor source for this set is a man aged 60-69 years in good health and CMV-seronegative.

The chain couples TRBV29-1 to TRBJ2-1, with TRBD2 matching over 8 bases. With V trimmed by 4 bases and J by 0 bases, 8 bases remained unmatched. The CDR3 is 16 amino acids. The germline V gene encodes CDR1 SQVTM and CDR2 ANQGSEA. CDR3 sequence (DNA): TGCAGCGTTGGGAAACTAGCGGTACTCTCCTACAATGAGCAGTTCTTC. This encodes CSVGKLAVLSYNEQFF.

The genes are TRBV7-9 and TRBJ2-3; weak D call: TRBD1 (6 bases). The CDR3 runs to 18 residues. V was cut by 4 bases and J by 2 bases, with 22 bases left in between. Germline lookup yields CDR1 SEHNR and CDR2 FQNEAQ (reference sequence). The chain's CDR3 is CASSSPTGDTNPTDTQYF. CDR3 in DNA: TGTGCCAGCAGCTCCCCGACAGGAGATACAAACCCCACAGATACGCAGTATTTT.